Below are 12 T cell receptor beta chains sequenced from a single sample in a study of T cell changes during pregnancy in multiple sclerosis. Libraries were prepared by immunoSEQ multiplex PCR; TCRdb keeps only in-frame clonotypes and omits some of them. The repertoire holds over 45,000 clones, with around 91% as singletons. Sequencing was performed on peripheral blood, taken after pregnancy. The receptors originated from a female donor with multiple sclerosis, enrolled in a pregnancy study.

This rearrangement joins TRBV10-2 to TRBJ1-1; TRBD1 agrees at 7 bases. This CDR3 is 17 amino acids long. The J segment lost 5 bases and the V segment lost 6 bases, leaving 18 bases of the junction unmatched. CDR1 and CDR2 from the germline V gene are WSHSY and SAAADI. CDR3 in amino acids: CASRTPRQGKCRTEAFF. CDR3 DNA sequence: TGCGCCAGCAGGACCCCCCGACAGGGTAAGTGTAGGACTGAAGCTTTCTTT.

The rearrangement uses TRBV10-3 and TRBJ2-3; D is uncertain. Per the germline V gene, CDR1 is ENHRY and CDR2 is SYGVKD. Trimming shortened V by 0 bases and J by 6 bases, and 10 bases separated the two germline ends. The CDR3 is 14 amino acids. As DNA, the CDR3 is TGTGCCATCAGTGAGTCGTCCCCCAGGGATACGCAGTATTTT. Residues: CAISESSPRDTQYF.

The V gene is TRBV6-5, the J gene TRBJ2-6, with 7 bases fitting TRBD1. This CDR3 is built from 15 residues. V shed 10 bases, J shed 4 bases, and the junction held 10 bases outside the gene matches. Germline lookup yields CDR1 MNHEY and CDR2 SVGAGI. The CDR3 reads CATLFRGRGANVLTF. DNA of the CDR3: TGTGCCACCCTATTTAGGGGGCGGGGGGCCAACGTCCTGACTTTC.

This chain uses TRBV7-3 with TRBJ1-1, with TRBD1 identical over 12 bases. V lost 5 bases to trimming and J lost 3 bases; unmatched junction nucleotides: 13. The CDR3 is 18 residues long. In germline, CDR1 is SGHTA, CDR2 FQGTGA. This CDR3 is CASSLRRDRGPRDTEAFF. In DNA, the CDR3 is TGTGCCAGCAGCCTAAGGCGGGACAGGGGGCCGAGGGACACTGAAGCTTTCTTT. The whole variable domain, filled in from reference TRBV7-3 and TRBJ1-1, reads GAGVSQTPSNKVTEKGKYVELRCDPISGHTALYWYRQSLGQGPEFLIYFQGTGAADDSGLPNDRFFAVRPEGSVSTLKIQRTERGDSAVYLCASSLRRDRGPRDTEAFFGQGTRLTVV.

This chain connects TRBV7-2 to TRBJ2-7; TRBD2 might be the D (5 bases). Germline V gives CDR1 SGHTA, CDR2 FQGNSA. This CDR3 has 13 amino acids. V was cut by 8 bases and J by 2 bases, with 13 bases left in between. The CDR3 DNA reads TGTGCCAGCGAAAACCGGGGAACCTACGAGCAGTACTTC. Translation: CASENRGTYEQYF.

This sequence joins TRBV7-9 and TRBJ1-6, with D hard to call. In germline, CDR1 is SEHNR, CDR2 FQNEAQ (reference sequence). The length of the CDR3 is 16 residues. V was clipped by 4 bases and J by 3 bases, with 13 bases between them. The CDR3 DNA is TGTGCCAGCAGCTCAAGAAACAGTGTCTATAATTCACCCCTCCACTTT. Translated: CASSSRNSVYNSPLHF.

CDR3 residues: CASSSFPQQGGGYTF. CDR3 coding DNA: TGTGCCAGCTCATCCTTTCCGCAGCAGGGCGGCGGCTACACCTTC. This rearrangement joins TRBV18 to TRBJ1-2; the D gene is possibly TRBD1 (5 bases). CDR1 and CDR2 from the germline V gene are KGHSH and LQKENI. The CDR3 is 15 residues long. Trimming took 5 bases from V and 8 from J, leaving 21 bases between them.

The chain links TRBV5-1 to TRBJ1-3; D ambiguous. V lost 1 base to trimming and J lost 0 bases, with 5 bases between them. CDR1 and CDR2 from the germline V gene are SGHRS and YFSETQ. CDR3 size: 14 residues. The CDR3 region has the DNA TGCGCCAGCAGCTTGCGTTACTCTGGAAACACCATATATTTT. Protein product: CASSLRYSGNTIYF.

The J gene is TRBJ1-6, the V gene TRBV19; 10 nucleotides agree with TRBD1. This CDR3 has 15 residues. The trim removed 4 bases at V and 8 bases at J, leaving 5 bases unmatched. Germline V gene sequence: CDR1 LNHDA, CDR2 SQIVND (reference sequence). Here the CDR3 DNA reads TGTGCCAGTAGTACGCCCGGGACAGGGGATTCACCCCTCCACTTT. Its translation: CASSTPGTGDSPLHF.

The DNA for the CDR3 is TGCGCCAGCAGTGTTCTGGGGGCGAGGAGCTACACCTTC. Translation gives CASSVLGARSYTF. This rearrangement joins TRBV10-2 to TRBJ1-2; maybe TRBD1 (6 bases). The CDR3 runs to 13 residues. Germline CDR1 and CDR2: WSHSY and SAAADI. Deletions cut 4 bases from V and 9 bases from J, with 15 bases between.

The chain links TRBV7-2 to TRBJ1-6; a weak D match, TRBD1 (6 bases). The CDR3 contains 16 residues. Germline V gene lookup returns CDR1 SGHTA and CDR2 FQGNSA. Trimming pared 3 bases from V and 6 bases from J, leaving 15 bases between. In DNA form, the CDR3 reads TGTGCCAGCAGCTTCAAACAGGGCCCGTTTAATTCACCCCTCCACTTT. Its translation is CASSFKQGPFNSPLHF.

V usage is TRBV7-2 and J usage is TRBJ2-3; the D gene is possibly TRBD2 (6 bases). The CDR3 spans 12 residues. Trimming cost V 2 bases and J 7 bases, with 7 bases left between them. From germline, CDR1 is SGHTA and CDR2 FQGNSA. In nucleotides, the CDR3 is TGTGCCAGCAGCTTAAGCGGGTATACGCAGTATTTT. This encodes CASSLSGYTQYF.